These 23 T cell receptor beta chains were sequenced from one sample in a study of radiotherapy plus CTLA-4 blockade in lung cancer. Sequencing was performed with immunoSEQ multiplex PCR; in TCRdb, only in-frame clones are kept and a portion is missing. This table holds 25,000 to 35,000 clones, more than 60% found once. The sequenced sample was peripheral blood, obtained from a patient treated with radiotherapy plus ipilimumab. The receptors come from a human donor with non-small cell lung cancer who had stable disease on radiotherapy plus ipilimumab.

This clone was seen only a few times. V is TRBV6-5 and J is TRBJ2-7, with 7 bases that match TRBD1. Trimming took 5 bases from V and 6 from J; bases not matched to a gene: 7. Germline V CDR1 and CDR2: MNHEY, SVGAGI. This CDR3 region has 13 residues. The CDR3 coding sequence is TGTGCCAGCAGTGTGGAAGGGGGCGGCGAGCAGTACTTC. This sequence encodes CASSVEGGGEQYF.

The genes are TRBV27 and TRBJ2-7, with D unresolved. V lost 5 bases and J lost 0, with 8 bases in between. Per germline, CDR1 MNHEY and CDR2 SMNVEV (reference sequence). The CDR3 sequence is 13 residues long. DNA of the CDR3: TGTGCCAGCAGTCGTGCCAACTCCTACGAGCAGTACGTC. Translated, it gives CASSRANSYEQYV.

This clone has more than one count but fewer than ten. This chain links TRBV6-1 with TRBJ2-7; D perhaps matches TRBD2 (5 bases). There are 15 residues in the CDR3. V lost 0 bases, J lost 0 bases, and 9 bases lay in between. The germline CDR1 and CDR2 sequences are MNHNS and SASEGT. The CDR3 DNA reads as TGTGCCAGCAGTGAAGCAGGAGGACCCTCCTACGAGCAGTACGTC. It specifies CASSEAGGPSYEQYV.

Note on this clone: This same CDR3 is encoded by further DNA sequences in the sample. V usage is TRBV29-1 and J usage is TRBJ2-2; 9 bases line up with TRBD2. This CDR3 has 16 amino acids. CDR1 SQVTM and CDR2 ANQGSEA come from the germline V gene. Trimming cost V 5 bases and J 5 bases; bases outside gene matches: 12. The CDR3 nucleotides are TGCAGCGTTCTACCGCGGGGGGGCAGAGGGACCGGGGAGCTGTTTTTT. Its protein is CSVLPRGGRGTGELFF.

In DNA form, the CDR3 reads TGTGCCAGCTCAACTGGACAGGGGAATGAAAAACTGTTTTTT. This gives the protein CASSTGQGNEKLFF. The V and J genes are TRBV18 and TRBJ1-4; 9 nucleotides line up with TRBD1. CDR1 is KGHSH and CDR2 is LQKENI in the germline V gene. V gave up 5 bases and J gave up 5 bases; unmatched junction bases: 3. This CDR3 is built from 14 residues.

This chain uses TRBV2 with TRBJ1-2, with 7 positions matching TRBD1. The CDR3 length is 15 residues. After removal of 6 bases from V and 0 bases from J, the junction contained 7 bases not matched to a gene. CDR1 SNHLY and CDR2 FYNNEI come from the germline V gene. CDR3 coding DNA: TGTGCCAGCAGCCAGGACAGGCTGTCTAACTATGGCTACACCTTC. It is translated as CASSQDRLSNYGYTF.

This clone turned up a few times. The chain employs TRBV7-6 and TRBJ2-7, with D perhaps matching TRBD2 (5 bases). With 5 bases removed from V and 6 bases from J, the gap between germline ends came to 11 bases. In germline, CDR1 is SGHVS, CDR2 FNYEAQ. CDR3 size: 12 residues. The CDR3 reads CASSPWRSEQYF. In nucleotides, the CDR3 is TGTGCCAGCAGCCCCTGGAGGTCCGAGCAGTACTTC.

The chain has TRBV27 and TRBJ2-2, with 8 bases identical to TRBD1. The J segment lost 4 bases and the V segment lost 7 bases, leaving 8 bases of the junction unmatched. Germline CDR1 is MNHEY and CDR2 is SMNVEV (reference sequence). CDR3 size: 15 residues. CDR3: CASTRGRKGTGELFF. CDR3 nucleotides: TGTGCCAGCACCAGGGGGCGAAAGGGCACCGGGGAGCTGTTTTTT.

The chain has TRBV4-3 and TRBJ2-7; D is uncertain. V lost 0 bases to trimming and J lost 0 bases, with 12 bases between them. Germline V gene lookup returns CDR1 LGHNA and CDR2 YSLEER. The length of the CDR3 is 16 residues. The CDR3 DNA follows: TGCGCCAGCAGCCAAGAGTGGCTGACTGGCTCCTACGAGCAGTACTTC. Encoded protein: CASSQEWLTGSYEQYF.

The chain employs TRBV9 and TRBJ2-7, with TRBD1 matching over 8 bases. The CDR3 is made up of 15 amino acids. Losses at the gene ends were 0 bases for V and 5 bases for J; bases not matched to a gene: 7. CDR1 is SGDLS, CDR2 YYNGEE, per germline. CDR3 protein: CASSVDTRQGNEQYF. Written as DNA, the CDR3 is TGTGCCAGCAGCGTAGATACGAGACAGGGGAACGAGCAGTACTTC.

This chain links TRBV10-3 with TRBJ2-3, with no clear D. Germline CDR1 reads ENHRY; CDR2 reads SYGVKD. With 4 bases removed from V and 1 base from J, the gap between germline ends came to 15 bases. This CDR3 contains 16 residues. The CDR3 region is CAISVGPGSGTDTQYF. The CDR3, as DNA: TGTGCCATCAGTGTGGGCCCCGGGTCGGGCACAGATACGCAGTATTTT.

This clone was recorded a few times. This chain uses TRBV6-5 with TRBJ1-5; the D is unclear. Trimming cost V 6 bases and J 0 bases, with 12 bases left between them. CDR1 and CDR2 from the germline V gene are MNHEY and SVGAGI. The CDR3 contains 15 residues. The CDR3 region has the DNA TGTGCCAGCAGGGAACAGCTATATAGCAATCAGCCCCAGCATTTT. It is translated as CASREQLYSNQPQHF.

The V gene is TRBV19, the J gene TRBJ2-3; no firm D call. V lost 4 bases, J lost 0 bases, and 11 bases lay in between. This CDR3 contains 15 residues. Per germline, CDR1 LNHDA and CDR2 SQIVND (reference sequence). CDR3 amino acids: CASSKSSWSTDTQYF. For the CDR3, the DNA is TGTGCCAGTAGTAAGAGTAGCTGGAGCACAGATACGCAGTATTTT.

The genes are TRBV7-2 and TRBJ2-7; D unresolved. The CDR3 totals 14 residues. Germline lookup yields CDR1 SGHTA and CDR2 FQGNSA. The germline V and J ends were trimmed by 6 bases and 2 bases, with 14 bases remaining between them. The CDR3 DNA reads TGTGCCAGCAGTCCAGATCAAGCAGCCTACGAGCAGTACTTC. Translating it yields CASSPDQAAYEQYF.

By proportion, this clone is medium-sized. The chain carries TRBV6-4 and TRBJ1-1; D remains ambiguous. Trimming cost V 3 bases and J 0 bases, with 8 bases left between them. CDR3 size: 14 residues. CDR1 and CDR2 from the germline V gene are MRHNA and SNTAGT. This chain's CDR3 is CASSERALNTEAFF. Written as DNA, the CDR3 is TGTGCCAGCAGTGAAAGGGCCCTGAACACTGAAGCTTTCTTT.

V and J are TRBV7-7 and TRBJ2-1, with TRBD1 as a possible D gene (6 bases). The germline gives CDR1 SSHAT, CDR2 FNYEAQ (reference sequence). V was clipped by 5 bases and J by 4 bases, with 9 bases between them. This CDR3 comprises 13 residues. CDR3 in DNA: TGTGCCAGCAGCCCGGACAGATACAATGAGCAGTTCTTC. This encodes CASSPDRYNEQFF.

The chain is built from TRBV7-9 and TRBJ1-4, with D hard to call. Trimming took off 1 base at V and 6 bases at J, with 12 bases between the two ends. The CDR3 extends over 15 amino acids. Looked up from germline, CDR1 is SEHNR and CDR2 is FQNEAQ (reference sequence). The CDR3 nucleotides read TGTGCCAGCAGCTTAGATCTTCGGCAGCATGAAAAACTGTTTTTT. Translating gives CASSLDLRQHEKLFF.

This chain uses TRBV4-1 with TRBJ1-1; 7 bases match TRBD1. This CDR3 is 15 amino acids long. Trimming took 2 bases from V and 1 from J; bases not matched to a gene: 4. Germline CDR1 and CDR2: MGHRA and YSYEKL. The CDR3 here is CASSQRGQRNTEAFF. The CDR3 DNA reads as TGCGCCAGCAGCCAAAGGGGACAGCGGAACACTGAAGCTTTCTTT.

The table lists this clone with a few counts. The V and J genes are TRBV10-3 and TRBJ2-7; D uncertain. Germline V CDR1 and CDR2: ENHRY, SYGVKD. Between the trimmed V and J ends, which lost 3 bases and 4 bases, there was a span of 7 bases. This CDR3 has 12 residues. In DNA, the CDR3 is TGTGCCATCAGTGAAAAAGCGTACGAGCAGTACGTC. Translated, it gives CAISEKAYEQYV.

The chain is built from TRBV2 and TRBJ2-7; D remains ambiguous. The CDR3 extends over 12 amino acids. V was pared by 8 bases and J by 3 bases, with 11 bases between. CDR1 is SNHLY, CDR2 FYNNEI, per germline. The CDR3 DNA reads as TGTGCCAGCCTGTTTGGTGGCTACGAGCAGTACTTC. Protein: CASLFGGYEQYF.

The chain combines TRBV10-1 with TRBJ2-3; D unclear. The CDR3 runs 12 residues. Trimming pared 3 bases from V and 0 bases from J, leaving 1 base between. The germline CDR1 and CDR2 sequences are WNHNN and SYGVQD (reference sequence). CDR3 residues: CASSESTDTQYF. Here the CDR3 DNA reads TGCGCCAGCAGTGAAAGCACAGATACGCAGTATTTT.

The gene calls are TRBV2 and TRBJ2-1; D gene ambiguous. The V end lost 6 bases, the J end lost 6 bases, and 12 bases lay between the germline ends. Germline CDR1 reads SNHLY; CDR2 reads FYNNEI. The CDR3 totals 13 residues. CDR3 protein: CASRFESVNEQFF. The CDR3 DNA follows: TGTGCCAGCAGATTTGAGAGCGTCAATGAGCAGTTCTTC.

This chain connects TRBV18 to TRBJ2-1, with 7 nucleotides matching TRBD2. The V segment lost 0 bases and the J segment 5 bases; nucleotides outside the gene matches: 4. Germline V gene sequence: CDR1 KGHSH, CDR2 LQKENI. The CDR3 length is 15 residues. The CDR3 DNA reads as TGTGCCAGCTCACCACCTAGCGGGTCCCACAATGAGCAGTTCTTC. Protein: CASSPPSGSHNEQFF.